These T cell receptor beta chains were read from a single sample in a study of shared T cell receptors in the human thymus. Assay: immunoSEQ multiplex PCR; the TCRdb copy retains only in-frame clones and omits some. The sample lists hundreds of thousands of clones, about 87% occurring once. The same specimen was also included in a second study, on human thymus T cells.

The sequenced material came from thymocytes. Receptors were obtained from a boy in the first two years of life with a congenital heart defect. The CDR3 runs from the conserved cysteine through the conserved F or W. A D gene is named only where the DNA matches it firmly. Some rows have no size entry. The others give once, few or many, or a class for an expanded clone.

abundance: .; d_gene: .; v_gene: TRBV11-2; j_gene: TRBJ1-2; CDR3aa: CASSLEGGADGYGYTF; CDR3nt: TGTGCCAGCAGCCTTGAAGGGGGGGCCGACGGGTATGGCTACACCTTC
abundance: .; d_gene: TRBD2; v_gene: TRBV10-3; j_gene: TRBJ2-2; CDR3aa: CAISGLAGEQNTGELFF; CDR3nt: TGTGCCATCAGTGGACTAGCGGGGGAACAGAACACCGGGGAGCTGTTTTTT
abundance: once; d_gene: .; v_gene: TRBV5-6; j_gene: TRBJ2-5; CDR3aa: CASSVRGGGETQYF; CDR3nt: TGTGCCAGCAGTGTTAGGGGGGGCGGAGAGACCCAGTACTTC
abundance: .; d_gene: .; v_gene: TRBV5-5; j_gene: TRBJ1-5; CDR3aa: CASSFYSNQPQHF; CDR3nt: TGTGCCAGCAGCTTCTATAGCAATCAGCCCCAGCATTTT
abundance: .; d_gene: .; v_gene: TRBV15; j_gene: TRBJ2-1; CDR3aa: CATSRDLLRASSGYNEQFF; CDR3nt: TGTGCCACCAGCAGAGATCTTTTGCGGGCCTCTTCGGGCTACAATGAGCAGTTCTTC
abundance: .; d_gene: TRBD1; v_gene: TRBV9; j_gene: TRBJ1-3; CDR3aa: CASSEKLRGQDGNTIYF; CDR3nt: TGTGCCAGCAGCGAGAAACTTAGGGGGCAAGACGGAAACACCATATATTTT
abundance: .; d_gene: TRBD1; v_gene: TRBV10-3; j_gene: TRBJ2-2; CDR3aa: CAIRTGWELFF; CDR3nt: TGTGCCATCAGGACAGGGTGGGAGCTGTTTTTT
abundance: .; d_gene: .; v_gene: TRBV6-1; j_gene: TRBJ2-5; CDR3aa: CASSDRSYGETQYF; CDR3nt: TGTGCCAGCAGTGACAGGTCGTATGGGGAGACCCAGTACTTC
abundance: .; d_gene: .; v_gene: TRBV7-6; j_gene: TRBJ1-2; CDR3aa: CASSLTGTGYTF; CDR3nt: TGTGCCAGCAGCTTAACAGGAACAGGCTACACCTTC
abundance: once; d_gene: TRBD1; v_gene: TRBV11-2; j_gene: TRBJ1-1; CDR3aa: CASSLSARDRGPNTEAFF; CDR3nt: TGTGCCAGCAGCTTAAGTGCACGGGACAGGGGACCCAACACTGAAGCTTTCTTT
abundance: .; d_gene: TRBD2; v_gene: TRBV28; j_gene: TRBJ2-3; CDR3aa: CASSLTGTSGKEDTQYF; CDR3nt: TGTGCCAGCAGCCTGACCGGGACTAGCGGGAAGGAAGATACGCAGTATTTT
abundance: .; d_gene: TRBD1; v_gene: TRBV15; j_gene: TRBJ1-5; CDR3aa: CATSGVWVLETGGQPQHF; CDR3nt: TGTGCCACCAGCGGAGTTTGGGTCCTTGAGACAGGGGGACAGCCCCAGCATTTT
abundance: .; d_gene: .; v_gene: TRBV4-3; j_gene: TRBJ1-3; CDR3aa: CASSQEPLTTLSGNTIYF; CDR3nt: TGCGCCAGCAGCCAAGAACCACTGACAACCCTCTCTGGAAACACCATATATTTT
abundance: .; d_gene: .; v_gene: TRBV4-1; j_gene: TRBJ1-2; CDR3aa: CASSQARNDRNYGYTF; CDR3nt: TGCGCCAGCAGCCAAGCACGCAACGACAGGAACTATGGCTACACCTTC
abundance: .; d_gene: TRBD1; v_gene: TRBV27; j_gene: TRBJ2-3; CDR3aa: CASNRRQGTDTQYF; CDR3nt: TGTGCCAGCAATAGGAGACAGGGGACAGATACGCAGTATTTT
abundance: few; d_gene: TRBD2; v_gene: TRBV7-9; j_gene: TRBJ2-5; CDR3aa: CASSLWAPGTSEETQYF; CDR3nt: TGTGCCAGCAGCTTATGGGCCCCGGGGACTAGCGAAGAGACCCAGTACTTC
abundance: .; d_gene: TRBD2; v_gene: TRBV7-9; j_gene: TRBJ2-7; CDR3aa: CASSHREGYEQYF; CDR3nt: TGTGCCAGCAGCCACCGGGAGGGCTACGAGCAGTACTTC
abundance: .; d_gene: .; v_gene: TRBV6-6; j_gene: TRBJ1-4; CDR3aa: CASSLREATNEKLFF; CDR3nt: TGTGCCAGCAGCCTTCGGGAGGCTACTAATGAAAAACTGTTTTTT
abundance: .; d_gene: .; v_gene: TRBV5-1; j_gene: TRBJ1-6; CDR3aa: CASSLVGALTSSYNSPLHF; CDR3nt: TGCGCCAGCAGCTTGGTGGGGGCCCTCACGAGCTCCTATAATTCCCCCCTCCACTTT
abundance: once; d_gene: TRBD1; v_gene: TRBV27; j_gene: TRBJ1-2; CDR3aa: CASSLDRGSNLYGYTF; CDR3nt: TGTGCCAGCAGTTTGGACAGGGGGTCTAACCTTTATGGCTACACCTTC
abundance: .; d_gene: .; v_gene: TRBV14; j_gene: TRBJ1-4; CDR3aa: CASSQVTDEKLFF; CDR3nt: TGTGCCAGCAGCCAAGTAACAGATGAAAAACTGTTTTTT
abundance: once; d_gene: .; v_gene: TRBV5-1; j_gene: TRBJ2-2; CDR3aa: CASSGDRPATTGELFF; CDR3nt: TGCGCCAGCAGCGGTGACAGACCAGCGACCACCGGGGAGCTGTTTTTT
abundance: .; d_gene: TRBD2; v_gene: TRBV7-2; j_gene: TRBJ2-1; CDR3aa: CASSYSGTSGGNEQFF; CDR3nt: TGTGCCAGCAGCTATTCCGGGACTAGCGGGGGGAATGAGCAGTTCTTC
abundance: .; d_gene: TRBD2; v_gene: TRBV10-3; j_gene: TRBJ2-7; CDR3aa: CAISVGGSGSRSSYEQYF; CDR3nt: TGTGCCATCAGTGTCGGCGGGAGCGGGTCCCGAAGCTCCTACGAGCAGTACTTC
abundance: .; d_gene: .; v_gene: TRBV18; j_gene: TRBJ1-4; CDR3aa: CASSPKVPGTPWVKTKTTNEKLFF; CDR3nt: TGTGCCAGCTCACCAAAGGTCCCCGGGACACCTTGGGTAAAGACTAAGACAACTAATGAAAAACTGTTTTTT
abundance: .; d_gene: .; v_gene: TRBV30; j_gene: TRBJ2-4; CDR3aa: CAWSVVGPKNIQYF; CDR3nt: TGTGCCTGGAGTGTAGTGGGGCCCAAAAACATTCAGTACTTC
abundance: .; d_gene: TRBD2; v_gene: TRBV7-9; j_gene: TRBJ2-1; CDR3aa: CASSPQFPSGDYNEQFF; CDR3nt: TGTGCCAGCAGCCCCCAGTTCCCTAGCGGGGACTACAATGAGCAGTTCTTC
abundance: .; d_gene: TRBD2; v_gene: TRBV10-1; j_gene: TRBJ2-1; CDR3aa: CASSDGTSGRSNEQFF; CDR3nt: TGCGCCAGCAGTGATGGGACTAGCGGGAGGAGCAATGAGCAGTTCTTC
abundance: .; d_gene: .; v_gene: TRBV2; j_gene: TRBJ2-7; CDR3aa: CASWAGLNKYEQYF; CDR3nt: TGTGCCAGTTGGGCGGGACTGAATAAGTACGAGCAGTACTTC
abundance: .; d_gene: .; v_gene: TRBV4-2; j_gene: TRBJ1-3; CDR3aa: CASSQDSSGSGNTIYF; CDR3nt: TGTGCCAGCAGCCAAGACAGTAGCGGCTCTGGAAACACCATATATTTT
abundance: .; d_gene: .; v_gene: TRBV28; j_gene: TRBJ1-2; CDR3aa: CASSEGTLNYGYTF; CDR3nt: TGTGCCAGCAGTGAAGGGACTTTGAACTATGGCTACACCTTC
abundance: .; d_gene: .; v_gene: TRBV28; j_gene: TRBJ1-2; CDR3aa: CASLQGLKGYGYTF; CDR3nt: TGTGCCAGCCTTCAGGGACTCAAGGGCTATGGCTACACCTTC
abundance: .; d_gene: .; v_gene: TRBV20-1; j_gene: TRBJ2-7; CDR3aa: CSASAGDEQYF; CDR3nt: TGCAGTGCTAGTGCCGGGGACGAGCAGTACTTC
abundance: .; d_gene: .; v_gene: TRBV5-6; j_gene: TRBJ2-5; CDR3aa: CASSSKTGRGAETQYF; CDR3nt: TGTGCCAGCAGCTCGAAAACAGGCCGTGGGGCAGAGACCCAGTACTTC
abundance: .; d_gene: TRBD2; v_gene: TRBV4-2; j_gene: TRBJ2-1; CDR3aa: CASSQERTSHEQFF; CDR3nt: TGTGCCAGCAGCCAAGAACGGACTAGCCATGAGCAGTTCTTC